The 26 T cell receptor beta chains given below trace back to one sample, sequenced in a study of long-term antiretroviral therapy in people with HIV. Sequencing used immunoSEQ v3.0 at survey level. Profiling relied on immunoSEQ multiplex PCR, and the TCRdb table lists in-frame clones only, not all of them. The table shows about 28,000 clones, with around 90% occurring only once. The starting material was unsorted PBMCs, obtained 1.8 years after starting antiretroviral therapy. These receptors were collected from a woman in her late teens or twenties with HIV.

CDR3 nucleotide sequence: TGCGCCAGCAGCCAAGGAGGTAGCGGAAGCACAGATACGCAGTATTTT. Amino acid sequence: CASSQGGSGSTDTQYF. The V gene is TRBV4-3, the J gene TRBJ2-3; D may be TRBD2 (6 bases). Trimming stripped 1 base from V and 0 bases from J, with 11 bases between. The CDR3 spans 16 residues. Germline loops: CDR1 LGHNA, CDR2 YSLEER.

V gene TRBV10-2 combines with J gene TRBJ2-1; 7 bases match TRBD2. In germline, CDR1 is WSHSY, CDR2 SAAADI. With 2 bases clipped from V and 5 bases from J, the junction kept 6 bases outside the gene matches. The CDR3 has 15 amino acids. CDR3 in DNA: TGCGCCAGCAGTGAGGAACTAGCGAGAAACAATGAGCAGTTCTTC. It codes for CASSEELARNNEQFF.

This clone was recorded once. The J gene is TRBJ1-4, the V gene TRBV7-8; tentatively, D is TRBD1 (6 bases). Germline V gene lookup returns CDR1 SGHVS and CDR2 FQNEAQ. This CDR3 has 17 amino acids. V shed 5 bases and J shed 4 bases, with 20 bases lying between them. The CDR3, as DNA: TGTGCCAGCAGCCCCTCTCCGGACAGTCTTAATAATGAAAAACTGTTTTTT. It codes for CASSPSPDSLNNEKLFF.

This sequence joins TRBV7-9 and TRBJ1-2; D is possibly TRBD1 (5 bases). The CDR3 length is 14 residues. CDR1 and CDR2 from the germline V gene are SEHNR and FQNEAQ (reference sequence). V lost 5 bases and J lost 5, with 15 bases in between. The CDR3 bases are TGTGCCAGCAGCCTCCCCGGGGCAGGGTATGGCTACACCTTC. This encodes CASSLPGAGYGYTF.

The CDR3 DNA reads as TGCGCCAGCAGCTTGGCCGTAGCGGGAGGTGCCCAAGAGACCCAGTACTTC. Translated, it gives CASSLAVAGGAQETQYF. V and J are TRBV5-1 and TRBJ2-5; TRBD2 aligns across 10 bases. Germline CDR1 and CDR2: SGHRS and YFSETQ. The length of the CDR3 is 17 residues. V was pared by 0 bases and J by 1 base, with 6 bases of the junction left unmatched.

The chain is built from TRBV7-9 and TRBJ1-5; TRBD1 is a possible D gene (5 bases). CDR1 SEHNR and CDR2 FQNEAQ come from the germline V gene (reference sequence). The germline V and J ends were trimmed by 2 bases and 3 bases, with 17 bases remaining between them. The CDR3 consists of 17 residues. The CDR3 sequence: CASSLSGDGRHNQPQHF. CDR3 coding DNA: TGTGCCAGCAGCTTATCCGGGGACGGGCGGCACAATCAGCCCCAGCATTTT.

V and J are TRBV5-1 and TRBJ2-5; perhaps TRBD1 as D (6 bases). The V and J ends lost 5 bases and 7 bases respectively, with 18 bases between them. Germline-derived CDR1 and CDR2 are SGHRS and YFSETQ. The CDR3 has 14 amino acids. This CDR3 is CASSSPGPQGTQYF. The CDR3 nucleotides read TGCGCCAGCAGTTCGCCGGGGCCACAGGGGACCCAGTACTTC.

The rearrangement uses TRBV4-1 and TRBJ2-7; TRBD1 might be the D (6 bases). V was pared by 4 bases and J by 6 bases, with 16 bases between. CDR3 length: 14 amino acids. The germline V gene has CDR1 MGHRA and CDR2 YSYEKL. As DNA, the CDR3 is TGCGCCAGCAGCCCCCGGACGGGCAGGGGCGAGCAGTACTTC. Translated: CASSPRTGRGEQYF.

In this sample, this clone turned up a few times. The V and J genes are TRBV10-1 and TRBJ2-7; D remains unclear. Per the germline V gene, CDR1 is WNHNN and CDR2 is SYGVQD (reference sequence). The CDR3 has 14 residues. V was shortened by 4 bases and J by 3 bases, with 13 bases between the two germline ends. The CDR3 sequence is CASSATGRRYEQYF. The CDR3, as DNA: TGCGCCAGCAGTGCAACGGGCCGGCGCTACGAGCAGTACTTC.

The chain employs TRBV29-1 and TRBJ1-2, with D possibly TRBD1 on 6 matching bases. Between the trimmed V and J ends, which lost 4 bases and 8 bases, there was a span of 20 bases. CDR3 length equals 14 residues. Germline values: CDR1 SQVTM, CDR2 ANQGSEA. The CDR3, as DNA: TGCAGCGTTGGGACGGACAGTTGGTCGCGGGGCTACACCTTC. Translated, it gives CSVGTDSWSRGYTF. Full variable domain (missing parts from reference TRBV29-1 and TRBJ1-2): SAVISQKPSRDICQRGTSLTIQCQVDSQVTMMFWYRQQPGQSLTLIATANQGSEATYESGFVIDKFPISRPNLTFSTLTVSNMSPEDSSIYLCSVGTDSWSRGYTFGSGTRLTVV.

The CDR3 protein is CASTPSAGGFYSNQPQHF. DNA of the CDR3: TGTGCCAGTACCCCCTCGGCAGGGGGCTTCTATAGCAATCAGCCCCAGCATTTT. The chain is built from TRBV19 and TRBJ1-5; 8 bases line up with TRBD1. The CDR3 is 18 amino acids. V shed 7 bases, J shed 0 bases, and the junction held 14 bases outside the gene matches. Germline CDR1 is LNHDA and CDR2 is SQIVND (reference sequence).

The chain joins TRBV9 to TRBJ1-1, with 7 bases identical to TRBD1. Germline trimming cut 2 bases from V and 1 base from J; bases unmatched to any gene: 5. The CDR3 totals 15 residues. Germline CDR1 SGDLS, CDR2 YYNGEE. Written as DNA, the CDR3 is TGTGCCAGCAGCGTTGACAGGGTGGGGAACACTGAAGCTTTCTTT. Protein product: CASSVDRVGNTEAFF.

V gene TRBV7-2 combines with J gene TRBJ2-7; TRBD1 matches at 11 bases. CDR3 length equals 14 residues. The V gene end was trimmed by 3 bases and the J gene end by 5 bases; junction bases not matched to a gene: 3. Germline V gene sequence: CDR1 SGHTA, CDR2 FQGNSA. This CDR3 reads CASSFRTGGHEQYF. CDR3 DNA: TGTGCCAGCAGCTTCCGGACAGGGGGCCACGAGCAGTACTTC. The full variable domain, with the rest looked up from reference TRBV7-2 and TRBJ2-7, is GAGVSQSPSNKVTEKGKDVELRCDPISGHTALYWYRQSLGQGLEFLIYFQGNSAPDKSGLPSDRFSAERTGGSVSTLTIQRTQQEDSAVYLCASSFRTGGHEQYFGPGTRLTVT.

This sequence joins TRBV19 and TRBJ2-6; perhaps TRBD2 as D (6 bases). CDR1 and CDR2 (germline): LNHDA, SQIVND (reference sequence). The CDR3 covers 15 residues. V lost 5 bases to trimming and J lost 3 bases, with 11 bases between them. CDR3 in amino acids: CASSWGLGGANVLTF. CDR3 in DNA: TGTGCCAGTAGTTGGGGACTGGGTGGGGCCAACGTCCTGACTTTC.

The V call is TRBV28, the J call TRBJ2-7; TRBD2 agrees at 7 bases. The length of the CDR3 is 14 residues. The trim removed 8 bases at V and 2 bases at J, leaving 9 bases unmatched. Germline V lookup: CDR1 MDHEN, CDR2 SYDVKM. The CDR3 region has the DNA TGTGCCAGCGGGGGGGGTGTCCTTACCTACGAGCAGTACTTC. It specifies CASGGGVLTYEQYF. The whole variable domain, remainder taken from reference TRBV28 and TRBJ2-7, is DVKVTQSSRYLVKRTGEKVFLECVQDMDHENMFWYRQDPGLGLRLIYFSYDVKMKEKGDIPEGYSVSREKKERFSLILESASTNQTSMYLCASGGGVLTYEQYFGPGTRLTVT.

The genes are TRBV28 and TRBJ1-5; no firm D call. V lost 7 bases, J lost 3 bases, and 19 bases lay in between. The CDR3 contains 16 residues. CDR1 and CDR2 from the germline V gene are MDHEN and SYDVKM. The CDR3 sequence is CASTKPGELSNQPQHF. In nucleotides, the CDR3 is TGTGCCAGCACCAAACCTGGCGAGCTATCCAATCAGCCCCAGCATTTT. Using reference TRBV28 and TRBJ1-5 for the parts outside the CDR3, the full variable domain is DVKVTQSSRYLVKRTGEKVFLECVQDMDHENMFWYRQDPGLGLRLIYFSYDVKMKEKGDIPEGYSVSREKKERFSLILESASTNQTSMYLCASTKPGELSNQPQHFGDGTRLSIL.

The CDR3 protein is CASSETLDSPLGQYF. DNA for the CDR3: TGTGCCAGCAGTGAGACCCTGGACAGCCCCCTAGGGCAGTACTTC. The rearrangement joins TRBV6-1 to TRBJ2-7; TRBD1 is a possible D gene (6 bases). CDR3 length: 15 residues. V shed 3 bases and J shed 9 bases, with 21 bases lying between them. CDR1 is MNHNS, CDR2 SASEGT, per germline.

This clone was seen only a few times. The rearrangement uses TRBV5-4 and TRBJ1-2; unclear D gene. V shed 4 bases and J shed 4 bases, with 14 bases lying between them. This CDR3 is built from 14 residues. Germline-derived CDR1 and CDR2 are SGHNT and YYREEE (reference sequence). The CDR3 coding sequence is TGTGCCAGCAGCCACTTCGACCGATCCTATGGCTACACCTTC. Translated, it gives CASSHFDRSYGYTF.

V and J are TRBV6-6 and TRBJ2-2, with D possibly being TRBD2 (5 bases). Germline-derived CDR1 and CDR2 are MNHNY and SVGAGI (reference sequence). V was pared by 6 bases and J by 7 bases, with 12 bases between. This CDR3 is 13 amino acids long. The CDR3 bases are TGTGCCAGCAGATGGGAGTCGGGCGGGGAGCTGTTTTTT. Amino acid sequence: CASRWESGGELFF.

The chain joins TRBV5-1 to TRBJ2-7; D unresolved. The CDR3 loop spans 12 amino acids. V was clipped by 6 bases and J by 0 bases, with 7 bases between them. Germline V gene sequence: CDR1 SGHRS, CDR2 YFSETQ. The CDR3 DNA follows: TGCGCCAGCAAGGACGACTCCTACGAGCAGTACTTC. Translation: CASKDDSYEQYF. The full variable domain, rest sourced from reference TRBV5-1 and TRBJ2-7, is KAGVTQTPRYLIKTRGQQVTLSCSPISGHRSVSWYQQTPGQGLQFLFEYFSETQRNKGNFPGRFSGRQFSNSRSEMNVSTLELGDSALYLCASKDDSYEQYFGPGTRLTVT.

The J gene is TRBJ1-1, the V gene TRBV5-4; D is ambiguous. V dropped 2 bases and J dropped 2 bases, with 7 bases sitting between them. Germline V gene lookup returns CDR1 SGHNT and CDR2 YYREEE (reference sequence). This CDR3 has 13 residues. The CDR3 spells CASSLPPNTEAFF. In DNA, the CDR3 is TGTGCCAGCAGCTTACCCCCTAACACTGAAGCTTTCTTT.

The chain combines TRBV5-5 with TRBJ2-3; 12 bases agree with TRBD2. Per the germline V gene, CDR1 is SGHKS and CDR2 is YYEKEE (reference sequence). Trimming cost V 3 bases and J 0 bases; bases outside gene matches: 2. The CDR3 sequence is 16 residues long. This CDR3 is CASSSGTSGSTDTQYF. The CDR3 region has the DNA TGTGCCAGCAGCTCCGGGACTAGCGGGAGCACAGATACGCAGTATTTT.

This rearrangement joins TRBV19 to TRBJ2-3; D possibly corresponds to TRBD1 (6 bases). The germline V and J ends were trimmed by 8 bases and 1 base, with 10 bases remaining between them. The CDR3 spans 13 residues. Germline loops: CDR1 LNHDA, CDR2 SQIVND (reference sequence). The CDR3 loop reads CASRDIGTDTQYF. CDR3 in DNA: TGTGCCAGTCGGGACATAGGCACAGATACGCAGTATTTT.

This chain connects TRBV28 to TRBJ2-3, with D tentatively TRBD2 (6 bases). Trimming shortened V by 5 bases and J by 4 bases, and 7 bases separated the two germline ends. The CDR3 spans 12 residues. Per the germline V gene, CDR1 is MDHEN and CDR2 is SYDVKM. The CDR3 coding sequence is TGTGCCAGCAGTCAGCGGGCAGATACGCAGTATTTT. Encoded protein: CASSQRADTQYF. The variable domain in full, completed from reference TRBV28 and TRBJ2-3, reads DVKVTQSSRYLVKRTGEKVFLECVQDMDHENMFWYRQDPGLGLRLIYFSYDVKMKEKGDIPEGYSVSREKKERFSLILESASTNQTSMYLCASSQRADTQYFGPGTRLTVL.

This sequence joins TRBV2 and TRBJ2-3, with TRBD2 identical over 11 bases. The CDR3 has 15 residues. The germline V gene has CDR1 SNHLY and CDR2 FYNNEI. The V segment lost 8 bases and the J segment 2 bases; nucleotides outside the gene matches: 6. The CDR3, as DNA: TGTGCCAGCGCAGGGACTAGCGGAAACACAGATACGCAGTATTTT. Protein: CASAGTSGNTDTQYF.

V usage is TRBV7-2 and J usage is TRBJ2-3; D may be TRBD2 (6 bases). Germline V CDR1 and CDR2: SGHTA, FQGNSA. This CDR3 spans 17 amino acids. V was clipped by 0 bases and J by 3 bases, with 16 bases between them. CDR3 DNA sequence: TGTGCCAGCAGCTTAGCGCTAAGAGCGGGTCGTACAGATACGCAGTATTTT. It codes for CASSLALRAGRTDTQYF.